These 20 T cell receptor beta chains were sequenced from one sample in a study of T-cell memory formation after mild COVID-19. One entry per CDR3 protein, called by TCRdb with MiXCR from the 5' RACE reads. The sample has fewer than 400,000 distinct CDR3 sequences, 13% seen once. The source material was PBMCs or a T cell subset sorted from them (not recorded which). These receptors came from a man between 18 and 29 years old who had mild COVID-19 (a few samples of this study predate the infection). Cell type and time point are not known.

The chain couples TRBV23-1 to TRBJ2-1; 9 bases are shared with TRBD1. TRBV23-1 is identified as an open reading frame with a role that is uncertain. The CDR3 is made up of 16 amino acids. J lost 12 bases, V lost 5 bases, and 17 bases had no gene match. In nucleotides, the CDR3 is TGCGCCAGCAGTAACCGGGGGACAGGGACCCCGGGGGGGCAGTTCTTC. It specifies CASSNRGTGTPGGQFF.

In this sample, this clonotype turned up many times. This sequence joins TRBV6-2 or TRBV6-3 and TRBJ2-2, with 8 bases fitting TRBD2. The CDR3 consists of 15 residues. Germline CDR1 MNHEY, CDR2 SVGEGT. Germline trimming cut 6 bases from V and 5 bases from J; bases unmatched to any gene: 8. CDR3 protein: CASRSWRGETGELFF. The CDR3 bases are TGTGCCAGCAGGAGTTGGCGGGGGGAGACCGGGGAGCTGTTTTTT.

This clonotype occurred a few times. V usage is TRBV6-8 and J usage is TRBJ1-5; 9 nucleotides agree with TRBD1. This CDR3 has 15 amino acids. CDR1 is MNHGY, CDR2 SAAAGT, per germline. The trim removed 2 bases at V and 5 bases at J, leaving 4 bases unmatched. The CDR3 spells CASSYETGGHQPQHF. Written as DNA, the CDR3 is TGTGCCAGCAGTTACGAGACAGGGGGGCATCAGCCCCAGCATTTT.

This clonotype was observed a handful of times. The CDR3 DNA is TGCGCCAGCAGCCAAGGACAGCCTGGGGGAGAGCAGTACTTC. It codes for CASSQGQPGGEQYF. The chain links TRBV4-1 to TRBJ2-7; D assignment may be TRBD1 or TRBD2 (5 bases each). V was cut by 1 base and J by 7 bases, with 14 bases left in between. CDR3 length equals 14 residues. CDR1 and CDR2 from the germline V gene are MGHRA and YSYEKL.

The gene calls are TRBV19 and TRBJ2-2; 7 bases fit TRBD1. This CDR3 spans 16 amino acids. The germline V gene has CDR1 LNHDA and CDR2 SQIVND (reference sequence). The junction had 5 bases not matched to a gene; V was cut back by 0 bases and J by 4 bases. As DNA, the CDR3 is TGTGCCAGTAGTATAGATCAGGACAGGCTCACCGGGGAGCTGTTTTTT. Protein sequence: CASSIDQDRLTGELFF.

The rearrangement uses TRBV6-1 and TRBJ2-2, with a tentative D call TRBD2 (6 bases). Trimming took off 6 bases at V and 10 bases at J, with 21 bases between the two ends. The germline CDR1 and CDR2 sequences are MNHNS and SASEGT. The length of the CDR3 is 15 residues. DNA of the CDR3: TGTGCCAGCAGAGGCAGGGACTCAGCGTTGGAGGAGCTGTTTTTT. This sequence encodes CASRGRDSALEELFF.

This chain uses TRBV6-6 with TRBJ2-1; the D is unclear. The germline V gene encodes CDR1 MNHNY and CDR2 SVGAGI (reference sequence). V was cut by 5 bases and J by 7 bases, with 6 bases left in between. This CDR3 contains 11 residues. The DNA of the CDR3 is TGTGCCAGCAGTCAGAGGAATGAGCAGTTCTTC. Its protein product is CASSQRNEQFF.

This clonotype was found a few times. This sequence joins TRBV6-2 or TRBV6-3 and TRBJ2-1, with unresolved D. Per the germline V gene, CDR1 is MNHEY and CDR2 is SVGEGT. Trimming left V 6 bases short and J 14 bases short, with 14 bases between. The CDR3 is 11 residues long. In DNA, the CDR3 is TGTGCCAGCAGCCGGAGTGGTGTGGAGTTCTTC. Translated, it gives CASSRSGVEFF.

The rearrangement uses TRBV5-1 and TRBJ1-1; 11 bases match TRBD1. V trimming: 4 bases; J trimming: 2 bases; junction bases outside the gene matches: 7. Germline V gives CDR1 SGHRS, CDR2 YFSETQ. This CDR3 is built from 16 residues. CDR3 in amino acids: CASSGYGTGGNTEAFF. The CDR3 DNA follows: TGCGCCAGCAGCGGATACGGGACAGGGGGAAACACTGAAGCTTTCTTT. Full variable domain (remainder filled in from reference TRBV5-1 and TRBJ1-1): KAGVTQTPRYLIKTRGQQVTLSCSPISGHRSVSWYQQTPGQGLQFLFEYFSETQRNKGNFPGRFSGRQFSNSRSEMNVSTLELGDSALYLCASSGYGTGGNTEAFFGQGTRLTVV.

This clonotype was recorded a few times. In DNA form, the CDR3 reads TGCGCCAGCAGCTCGACTAGCGGGGCCTACACAGATACGCAGTATTTT. Translating gives CASSSTSGAYTDTQYF. The J gene is TRBJ2-3, the V gene TRBV5-1; 11 bases are a match to TRBD2. V trimming: 3 bases; J trimming: 2 bases; junction bases outside the gene matches: 5. The CDR3 contains 16 residues. Looked up from germline, CDR1 is SGHRS and CDR2 is YFSETQ. Full variable domain (outside the CDR3, taken from reference TRBV5-1 and TRBJ2-3): KAGVTQTPRYLIKTRGQQVTLSCSPISGHRSVSWYQQTPGQGLQFLFEYFSETQRNKGNFPGRFSGRQFSNSRSEMNVSTLELGDSALYLCASSSTSGAYTDTQYFGPGTRLTVL.

The sample holds many counts of this clonotype. V gene TRBV20-1 combines with J gene TRBJ2-1; the match to TRBD2 covers 10 bases. V was pared by 6 bases and J by 9 bases, with 11 bases of the junction left unmatched. CDR1 and CDR2 from the germline V gene are DFQATT and SNEGSKA (reference sequence). The CDR3 extends over 14 amino acids. The CDR3 nucleotides are TGCAGTGCCGACATAGCGGGGGGATCGGGTGAGCAGTTCTTC. Translated, it gives CSADIAGGSGEQFF.

This clonotype occurred a few times. The chain uses TRBV11-2 and TRBJ2-1; 8 nucleotides agree with TRBD2. After removal of 7 bases from V and 8 bases from J, the junction contained 7 bases not matched to a gene. This CDR3 is 13 amino acids long. Germline lookup yields CDR1 SGHAT and CDR2 FQNNGV. For the CDR3, the DNA is TGTGCCAGCAAGAATAGCGGGGCTTATGAGCAGTTCTTC. It codes for CASKNSGAYEQFF.

The chain is built from TRBV25-1 and TRBJ1-4, with 9 bases matching TRBD1. The CDR3 length is 16 residues. CDR1 and CDR2 from the germline V gene are MGHDK and SYGVNS. J gave up 8 bases and V 2 bases, and 9 bases lay outside the gene matches. The CDR3 here is CASSEGPGQGHEKLFF. CDR3 in DNA: TGTGCCAGCAGTGAAGGCCCGGGACAGGGTCACGAAAAACTGTTTTTT.

This clonotype has just a few counts. The CDR3 DNA reads TGTGCCAGCAGTTCGGACAGAGGCCCCTACACCTTC. It specifies CASSSDRGPYTF. The rearrangement joins TRBV11-2 to TRBJ1-2, with D possibly being TRBD1 (6 bases). The CDR3 is 12 amino acids. Germline assignment: CDR1 SGHAT and CDR2 FQNNGV. V was trimmed by 6 bases and J by 10 bases, leaving 15 bases between them.

This clonotype was detected ten times or more. The gene calls are TRBV27 and TRBJ1-4; a possible D gene is TRBD1 (6 bases). The CDR3 covers 13 residues. Per germline, CDR1 MNHEY and CDR2 SMNVEV (reference sequence). The V end lost 6 bases, the J end lost 6 bases, and 11 bases lay between the germline ends. The CDR3 DNA reads as TGTGCCAGCAGGAGGGGGATTCATGAAAAACTGTTTTTT. Protein: CASRRGIHEKLFF. Looking up the rest from reference TRBV27 and TRBJ1-4 gives the full variable domain: EAQVTQNPRYLITVTGKKLTVTCSQNMNHEYMSWYRQDPGLGLRQIYYSMNVEVTDKGDVPEGYKVSRKEKRNFPLILESPSPNQTSLYFCASRRGIHEKLFFGSGTQLSVL.

The chain is built from TRBV25-1 and TRBJ2-7, with TRBD1 identical over 8 bases. Unmatched junction bases numbered 4, after V lost 3 bases and J lost 3 bases. The germline V gene has CDR1 MGHDK and CDR2 SYGVNS. The CDR3 is 14 residues long. The DNA for the CDR3 is TGTGCCAGCAGTGAGGCAGGGGGCGTCTACGAGCAGTACTTC. Amino acid sequence: CASSEAGGVYEQYF.

The genes are TRBV9 and TRBJ1-5; the D gene is possibly TRBD1 (6 bases). This CDR3 has 15 residues. The germline CDR1 and CDR2 sequences are SGDLS and YYNGEE. Deletions cut 0 bases from V and 7 bases from J, with 14 bases between. DNA for the CDR3: TGTGCCAGCAGCGTAGAACCGGGACAAAGCCAGCCCCAGCATTTT. This codes for CASSVEPGQSQPQHF.

The sample holds a few counts of this clonotype. V is TRBV3-1 and J is TRBJ2-1; D call uncertain. Germline V gene sequence: CDR1 LGHDT, CDR2 YNNKEL (reference sequence). Trimming pared 8 bases from V and 9 bases from J, leaving 14 bases between. CDR3 size: 12 residues. The CDR3 nucleotides are TGTGCCAGCGGACGATCGGTCAGTGAGCAGTTCTTC. This gives the protein CASGRSVSEQFF.

This clonotype appeared a few times. The chain uses TRBV6-5 and TRBJ2-1, with a weak D call TRBD2 (6 bases). The CDR3 covers 15 residues. Germline V CDR1 and CDR2: MNHEY, SVGAGI. The ends were cut back, 1 base at V and 0 bases at J, with 7 bases in the middle. The CDR3 reads CASSYYGGSYNEQFF. In nucleotides, the CDR3 is TGTGCCAGCAGTTACTACGGGGGCTCCTACAATGAGCAGTTCTTC.

This clonotype was picked up a small number of times. This chain connects TRBV12-3 or TRBV12-4 to TRBJ1-1, with D possibly matching TRBD1 (6 bases). CDR3 length equals 11 residues. Trimming removed 3 bases at V and 8 bases at J, with 7 bases between. CDR3 sequence reads: CASSLRGEAFF. CDR3 nucleotides: TGTGCCAGCAGTTTGAGGGGGGAAGCTTTCTTT.